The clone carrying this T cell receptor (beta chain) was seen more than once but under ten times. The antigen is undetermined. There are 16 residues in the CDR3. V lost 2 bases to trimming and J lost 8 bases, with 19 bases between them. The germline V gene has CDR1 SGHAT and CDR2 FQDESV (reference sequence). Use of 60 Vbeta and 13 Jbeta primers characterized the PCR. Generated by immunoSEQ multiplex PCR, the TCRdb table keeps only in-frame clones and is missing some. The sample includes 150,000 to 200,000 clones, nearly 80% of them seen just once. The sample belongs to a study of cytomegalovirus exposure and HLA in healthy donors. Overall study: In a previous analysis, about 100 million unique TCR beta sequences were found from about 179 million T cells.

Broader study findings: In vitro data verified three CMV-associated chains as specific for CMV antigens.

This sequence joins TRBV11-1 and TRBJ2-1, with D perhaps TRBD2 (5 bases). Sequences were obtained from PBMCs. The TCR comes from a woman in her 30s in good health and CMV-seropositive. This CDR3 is CASSLLLRASVDEQFF. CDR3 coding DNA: TGTGCCAGCAGCTTATTGTTGAGGGCAAGTGTGGATGAGCAGTTCTTC.